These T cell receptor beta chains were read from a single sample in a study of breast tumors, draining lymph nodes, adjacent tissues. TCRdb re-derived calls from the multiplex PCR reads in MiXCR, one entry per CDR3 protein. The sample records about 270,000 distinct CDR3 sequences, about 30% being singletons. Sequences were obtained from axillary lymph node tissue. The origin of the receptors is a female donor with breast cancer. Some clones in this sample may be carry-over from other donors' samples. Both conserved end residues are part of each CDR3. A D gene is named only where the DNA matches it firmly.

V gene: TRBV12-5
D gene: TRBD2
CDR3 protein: CASGFPGLAGGFNEQFF

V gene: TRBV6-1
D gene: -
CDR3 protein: CASGLADNEQFF

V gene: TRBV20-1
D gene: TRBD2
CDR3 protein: CSARDRTRDEQYF

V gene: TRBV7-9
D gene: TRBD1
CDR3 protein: CASSASDRGSQPQHF

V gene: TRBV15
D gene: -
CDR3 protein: CATSRDPGETSPLHF

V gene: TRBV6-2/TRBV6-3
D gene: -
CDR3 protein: CASTHRGEVADTQYF

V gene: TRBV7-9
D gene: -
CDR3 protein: CASSFALLGETEAF

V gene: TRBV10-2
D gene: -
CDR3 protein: CAGGRRMDTQYF

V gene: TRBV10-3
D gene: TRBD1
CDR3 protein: CAISEGQGETQYF

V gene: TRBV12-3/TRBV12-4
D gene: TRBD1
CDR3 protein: CASSSGQGVGNQPQHF

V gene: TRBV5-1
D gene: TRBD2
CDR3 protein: CASSQGLAGDTQYF

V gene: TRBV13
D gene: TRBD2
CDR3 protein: CASSQGLAGMVTQYF

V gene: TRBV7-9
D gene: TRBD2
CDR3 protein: CASSGTSGMYTRELFF

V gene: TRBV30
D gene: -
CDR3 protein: CAWSVGQGTDTQYF

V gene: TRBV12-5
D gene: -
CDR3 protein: CASGFLGASGELFF

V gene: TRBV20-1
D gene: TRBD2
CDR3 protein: CSARILAGGVNEQFF

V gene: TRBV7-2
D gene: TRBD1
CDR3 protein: CASRPGTGVYEQYF

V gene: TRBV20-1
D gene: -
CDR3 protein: CSAEDLASTDTQYF

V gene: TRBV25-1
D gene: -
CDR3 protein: CASSWTGRVYNEQFF

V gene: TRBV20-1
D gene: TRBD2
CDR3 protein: CSATRTSGSPDTQYF

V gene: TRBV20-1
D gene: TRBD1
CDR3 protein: CSARGQGVVGYTF

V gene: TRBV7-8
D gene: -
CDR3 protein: CASSLPGRVSEAFF

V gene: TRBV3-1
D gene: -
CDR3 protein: CASSQAAGANVLTF

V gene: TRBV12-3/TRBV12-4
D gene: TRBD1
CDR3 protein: CASSKRTGGAGGPQHF

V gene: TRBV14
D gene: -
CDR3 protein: CASSHSRTDTQYF

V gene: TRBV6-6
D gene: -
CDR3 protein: CASSYARDYEQYF

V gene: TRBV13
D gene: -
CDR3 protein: CASSLLTEAGELFF

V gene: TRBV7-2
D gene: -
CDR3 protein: CASSFLGHQTDTQYF

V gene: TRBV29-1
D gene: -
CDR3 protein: CSGRASQETQYF

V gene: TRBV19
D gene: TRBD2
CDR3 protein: CASSIGVAGAPYEQYF

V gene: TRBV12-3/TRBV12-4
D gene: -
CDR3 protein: CASSLGAQSPFYEQYF

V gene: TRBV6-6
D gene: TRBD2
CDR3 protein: CASRASGGAHEQYF

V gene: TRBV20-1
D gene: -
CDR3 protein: CSARGRAKETQYF

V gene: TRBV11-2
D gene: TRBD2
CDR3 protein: CASSLVGLHYEQYF

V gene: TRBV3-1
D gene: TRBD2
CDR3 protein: CASSQAGGRASEQYF

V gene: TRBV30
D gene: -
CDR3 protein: CAWSLQGTNEKLFF

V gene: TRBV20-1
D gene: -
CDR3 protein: CRQPLLGASTGELFF

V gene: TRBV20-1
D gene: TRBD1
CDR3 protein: CSARGEQGVKLHF

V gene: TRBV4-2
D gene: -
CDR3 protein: CASSQEFGYTF

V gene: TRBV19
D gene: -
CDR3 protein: CASSPTHSDAQYF

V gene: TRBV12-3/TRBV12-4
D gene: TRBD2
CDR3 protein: CASSFSSGSSGNEQFF

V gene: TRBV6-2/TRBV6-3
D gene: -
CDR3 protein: CASSSPRGWGNEQFF

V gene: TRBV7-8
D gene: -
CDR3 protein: CASREGASHNSPLHF

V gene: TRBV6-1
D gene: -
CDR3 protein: CASSPIGAGNTIYF

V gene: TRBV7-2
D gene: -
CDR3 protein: CASSLTGPSLYEQYF

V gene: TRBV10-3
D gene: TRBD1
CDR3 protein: CAIRDGTGDSPLHF

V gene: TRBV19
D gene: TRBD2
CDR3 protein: CASSGGVAGEGEQFF

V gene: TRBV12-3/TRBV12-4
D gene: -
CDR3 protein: CASSLGPTADTQYF

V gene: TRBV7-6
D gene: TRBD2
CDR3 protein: CASRTGGMTDTQYF

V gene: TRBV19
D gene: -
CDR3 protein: CASTPRSLGVLDTQYF

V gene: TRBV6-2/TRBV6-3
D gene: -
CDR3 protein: CASSHSQDYEQYF

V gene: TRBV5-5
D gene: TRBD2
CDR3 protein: CASEGVGLAVQETQYF

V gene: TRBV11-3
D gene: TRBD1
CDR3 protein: CASSLGHGQGWDTQYF

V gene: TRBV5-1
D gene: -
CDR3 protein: CASSLGQPDEQYF

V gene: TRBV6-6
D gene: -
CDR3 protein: CASSRGLGDTGELFF

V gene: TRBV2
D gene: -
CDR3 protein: CASSPLRLAFF

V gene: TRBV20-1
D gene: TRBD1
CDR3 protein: CSARRPGQGAKSTF

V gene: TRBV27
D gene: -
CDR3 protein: CASSLSEGPWETQYF

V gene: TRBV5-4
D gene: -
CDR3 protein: CAGSLVGKLGELFF

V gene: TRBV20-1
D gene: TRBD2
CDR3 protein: CSARVGAGMRKETQYF